The 19 T cell receptor beta chains reported below all come from one sample, sequenced in a study of CD8+CD57+ T cells in acquired aplastic anemia. Researchers used genomic DNA as the template to profile TCR beta VDJ and CDR3. TCRdb recomputed calls from the reads with MiXCR, one row per CDR3 protein. The table lists approximately 260,000 distinct CDR3 sequences, 82% of them singletons, with 40% to 55% in the top ten. Patients chosen for sequencing had shown CD8+CD57+ cell expansion by flow cytometry. Sequencing was performed on sorted CD4+, CD8+, or CD8+CD57+ T cells (not recorded which) from PBMCs. The receptor source for this set is a human donor with aplastic anemia.

This clonotype occurred once. The missing conserved phenylalanine or tryptophan at the end of this CDR3 makes a read error likely. The chain carries TRBV7-4 and TRBJ2-3; tentatively, D is TRBD2 (5 bases). The germline V gene encodes CDR1 SGHVT and CDR2 SQSDAQ. This CDR3 has 12 residues. V was shortened by 8 bases and J by 9 bases, with 15 bases between the two germline ends. The CDR3 region is CASGVGSDTQYY. Here the CDR3 DNA reads TGTGCCAGCGGCGTAGGTAGCGACACGCAGTATTAT.

A few counts support this clonotype. CDR3 in DNA: TGTGCCAGCAGCTTGCATCCGGACGGGAAAGCCCTTTCATACGAGCAGTACGTC. Amino acid sequence: CASSLHPDGKALSYEQYV. The chain carries TRBV7-8 and TRBJ2-7; D perhaps matches TRBD2 (5 bases). Germline lookup yields CDR1 SGHVS and CDR2 FQNEAQ. Trimming stripped 3 bases from V and 4 bases from J, with 25 bases between. The CDR3 sequence is 18 residues long.

This clonotype was seen a handful of times. The V call is TRBV19, the J call TRBJ2-1, with a weak D call TRBD1 (5 bases). Trimming removed 4 bases at V and 0 bases at J, with 10 bases between. Looked up from germline, CDR1 is LNHDA and CDR2 is SQIVND (reference sequence). The CDR3 runs to 15 residues. The CDR3 loop is CASSTRQHSYNEQFF. DNA of the CDR3: TGTGCCAGTAGTACTAGACAGCACTCCTACAATGAGCAGTTCTTC. Together with reference TRBV19 and TRBJ2-1, the CDR3 gives the full variable domain: DGGITQSPKYLFRKEGQNVTLSCEQNLNHDAMYWYRQDPGQGLRLIYYSQIVNDFQKGDIAEGYSVSREKKESFPLTVTSAQKNPTAFYLCASSTRQHSYNEQFFGPGTRLTVL.

This chain connects TRBV5-5 to TRBJ1-5; D unresolved. CDR3 length: 13 residues. The germline V and J ends were trimmed by 4 bases and 9 bases, with 14 bases remaining between them. Germline V gene sequence: CDR1 SGHKS, CDR2 YYEKEE (reference sequence). CDR3 sequence reads: CASSLTWSGPQHF. CDR3 DNA: TGTGCCAGCAGCCTTACATGGTCCGGGCCCCAGCATTTT.

Regarding this clonotype: The junction departs from germline at one end; a sequencing error may be responsible. The genes are TRBV25-1 and TRBJ2-1; D uncertain. In germline, CDR1 is MGHDK, CDR2 SYGVNS. CDR3 length equals 13 residues. The CDR3 bases are TGTGCCAACAGTGCAAGATCTTACAATGAGCAGTTCTTC. This sequence encodes CANSARSYNEQFF.

This clonotype appeared a single time. The junction differs from germline at one of its ends, possibly a read error. The chain has TRBV7-8 and TRBJ2-3; D may be TRBD2 (5 bases). CDR1 is SGHVS, CDR2 FQNEAQ, per germline. CDR3 length: 14 amino acids. The DNA of the CDR3 is TGTGCCAGCAGCTCCGGGGTAACGGCCGGTCAGCAGTTCTTT. This sequence encodes CASSSGVTAGQQFF.

This chain links TRBV5-6 with TRBJ2-1, with D tentatively TRBD1 or TRBD2 (6 bases each). The CDR3 has 17 residues. CDR1 is SGHDT, CDR2 YYEEEE, per germline. Trimming cost V 0 bases and J 4 bases, with 17 bases left between them. CDR3 sequence (DNA): TGTGCCAGCAGCTTGGATAGGGCCAGGGGACTGTACAATGAGCAGTTCTTC. It specifies CASSLDRARGLYNEQFF.

A note on this clonotype: At one of its ends the junction is not consistent with the germline gene, which may arise from a read error. This chain uses TRBV2 with TRBJ2-3, with D perhaps matching TRBD1 (5 bases). The CDR3 sequence is 14 residues long. Germline loops: CDR1 SNHLY, CDR2 FYNNEI. CDR3 bases: TGTGCCAGCAGCCCGGAACCCGGTACAGGTATTCATAATTTT. The encoded protein is CASSPEPGTGIHNF.

With respect to this clonotype: One junction end does not reproduce the germline sequence, and a read error may be involved. The chain links TRBV2 to TRBJ2-3, with a weak D call TRBD2 (7 bases). The CDR3 is 13 residues long. From germline, CDR1 is SNHLY and CDR2 FYNNEI. The CDR3 coding sequence is TGTGGCAGCGGGGAGGGGGGTACCGATACGCAGTATTTT. This codes for CGSGEGGTDTQYF.

The chain links TRBV12-3 or TRBV12-4 to TRBJ2-5, with a possible D match to TRBD1 (6 bases). V was pared by 4 bases and J by 3 bases, with 15 bases between. This CDR3 has 15 amino acids. CDR3 nucleotide sequence: TGTGCCAGCAGTTCGGCCCACGGGACAAAAGAGACCCAGTACTTC. Amino acid sequence: CASSSAHGTKETQYF.

This chain connects TRBV6-5 to TRBJ2-1, with 10 nucleotides matching TRBD2. CDR1 MNHEY and CDR2 SVGAGI come from the germline V gene. V trimming: 10 bases; J trimming: 8 bases; junction bases outside the gene matches: 14. The length of the CDR3 is 15 residues. The CDR3 loop is CAISSSGRENHEQFF. For the CDR3, the DNA is TGTGCCATCAGCTCCAGCGGGAGGGAGAACCATGAGCAGTTCTTC.

V usage is TRBV7-9 and J usage is TRBJ1-5; possibly TRBD1 for D (5 bases). CDR1 is SEHNR and CDR2 is FQNEAQ in the germline V gene (reference sequence). The V and J ends lost 5 bases and 12 bases respectively, with 23 bases between them. This CDR3 has 15 residues. CDR3 sequence (DNA): TGTGCCAGCAGCGGGTTTGAGGGCTACACTCAGGGCCAGCATTTT. The encoded protein is CASSGFEGYTQGQHF.

This clonotype has a handful of counts. The genes are TRBV2 and TRBJ1-2; 7 nucleotides align to TRBD1. The CDR3 contains 14 residues. J gave up 6 bases and V 4 bases, and 8 bases lay outside the gene matches. Germline V lookup: CDR1 SNHLY, CDR2 FYNNEI. The CDR3 nucleotides are TGTGCCAGCAGTGGGGCGGCAGGGGGTAATGGCTACACCTTC. Its translation is CASSGAAGGNGYTF.

As to this clonotype: The junction does not match germline at one end; this may be a read error. The chain has TRBV7-9 and TRBJ2-3, with D tentatively TRBD2 (5 bases). Germline V gene data show CDR1 as SEHNR and CDR2 as FQNEAQ (reference sequence). This CDR3 is built from 14 residues. The CDR3 loop is CDSSFPRSADTEDF. Here the CDR3 DNA reads TGTGACAGCAGCTTTCCAAGAAGTGCCGATACGGAGGATTTT. Full variable domain (outside the CDR3, taken from reference TRBV7-9 and TRBJ2-3): DTGVSQNPRHKITKRGQNVTFRCDPISEHNRLYWYRQTLGQGPEFLTYFQNEAQLEKSRLLSDRFSAERPKGSFSTLEIQRTEQGDSAMYLCDSSFPRSADTEDFGPGTRLTVL.

In its sample, this clonotype was seen once. The genes are TRBV7-9 and TRBJ1-1, with 7 bases lining up with TRBD1. The J segment lost 14 bases and the V segment lost 3 bases, leaving 18 bases of the junction unmatched. The CDR3 is 15 residues long. The germline V gene encodes CDR1 SEHNR and CDR2 FQNEAQ (reference sequence). CDR3 region: CASSFERSGDSEEFF. As DNA, the CDR3 is TGTGCCAGCAGCTTTGAACGAAGCGGGGACAGTGAAGAGTTCTTT.

Concerning this clonotype itself: A junction end diverges from the germline sequence, so it may reflect a read error. The chain joins TRBV7-9 to TRBJ1-1; D ambiguous. CDR3 length: 14 amino acids. CDR1 and CDR2 (germline): SEHNR, FQNEAQ (reference sequence). In DNA form, the CDR3 reads TGTGCCACCTATCCTACGACACTGAACACTGAAGCTCTCTTT. It translates to CATYPTTLNTEALF.

This clonotype was seen a few times. The chain joins TRBV19 to TRBJ1-2; D is uncertain. The ends were cut back, 3 bases at V and 8 bases at J, with 16 bases in the middle. The length of the CDR3 is 14 residues. Germline assignment: CDR1 LNHDA and CDR2 SQIVND (reference sequence). The CDR3 region is CASSISEGLRGYTF. In DNA, the CDR3 is TGTGCCAGTAGTATTTCGGAGGGATTGAGAGGCTACACCTTC.

The chain uses TRBV7-9 and TRBJ2-7; tentatively, D is TRBD1 (6 bases). The germline gives CDR1 SEHNR, CDR2 FQNEAQ (reference sequence). The CDR3 has 14 residues. The DNA for the CDR3 is TGTGCCAGCAGCTTAGCGGGTAGCTACAGGGCCAACGTCGTC. It codes for CASSLAGSYRANVV.

Comments on this clonotype: No conserved phenylalanine or tryptophan ends this CDR3, so it is likely a read error. The limits of the CDR3 on the DNA are not certain, so only TCRdb's listed CDR3 is given. The chain links TRBV9 to TRBJ2-3; no check of the table's D call, TRBD1, against the DNA was made. Inclusive of both ends, the CDR3 amounts to 13 amino acids. Germline CDR1 and CDR2: SGDLS and YYNGEE. CDR3 residues: CASSVEDYPLVYI.